A selection of T cell receptor beta chains follows, all from one sample in a study of blood T cell repertoires in COVID-19. Sequencing used immunoSEQ multiplex PCR; TCRdb keeps in-frame clones, though not all of them. Of some 220,000 clones in the sample, 80% to 90% were seen once. Sequencing was carried out using PBMCs or T cells enriched from blood (not recorded which). All receptors come from a woman aged 40 to 55 with acute COVID-19. The CDR3 runs from the conserved cysteine through the conserved F or W. The D gene is left open where the match is weak. The size entry is marked missing in some rows and otherwise reads once, few, many or a size class.

size,V,D,J,CDR3,DNA
-,TRBV7-9,TRBD1,TRBJ1-2,CASRSDRGHDGYTF,TGTGCCAGCAGGTCGGACAGGGGTCATGATGGCTACACCTTC
once,TRBV7-2,-,TRBJ2-5,CASSPLPRVETQYF,TGTGCCAGCAGCCCCCTCCCCAGGGTGGAGACCCAGTACTTC
-,TRBV5-1,TRBD2,TRBJ2-2,CASSPTAGTNTGELFF,TGCGCCAGCAGCCCAACAGCGGGGACGAACACCGGGGAGCTGTTTTTT
once,TRBV7-8,TRBD2,TRBJ2-1,CASSLDRTSGGAGYNEQFF,TGTGCCAGCAGCTTAGACAGGACTAGCGGGGGGGCCGGGTACAATGAGCAGTTCTTC
few,TRBV10-1,-,TRBJ1-1,CASKLRENTEAFF,TGCGCCAGCAAACTGAGGGAGAACACTGAAGCTTTCTTT
-,TRBV19,-,TRBJ2-6,CASRSKTGSGANVLTF,TGTGCCAGTAGATCAAAAACAGGCTCTGGGGCCAACGTCCTGACTTTC
many,TRBV5-5,-,TRBJ1-5,CASSPSVAYSNQPQHF,TGTGCCAGCAGCCCTTCGGTAGCCTATAGCAATCAGCCCCAGCATTTT
-,TRBV9,TRBD1,TRBJ1-2,CASSPLYLGQVNYGYTF,TGTGCCAGCAGCCCTCTATATTTAGGACAGGTCAACTATGGCTACACCTTC
-,TRBV28,-,TRBJ1-5,CASNRGRPQPQHF,TGTGCCAGCAATAGGGGAAGACCTCAGCCCCAGCATTTT
-,TRBV6-1,TRBD1,TRBJ2-7,CASSEIATGTDSYEQYF,TGTGCCAGCAGTGAGATCGCAACCGGGACAGACTCCTACGAGCAGTACTTC
-,TRBV2,TRBD1,TRBJ2-2,CASSRQGAGTGELFF,TGTGCCAGCAGCAGACAGGGGGCGGGCACCGGGGAGCTGTTTTTT
-,TRBV5-5,TRBD1,TRBJ1-3,CASSWGTGGSGNTIYF,TGTGCCAGCAGCTGGGGGACAGGGGGCTCTGGAAACACCATATATTTT
-,TRBV5-1,-,TRBJ1-2,CASSVGQPNYGYTF,TGCGCCAGCAGCGTAGGACAGCCGAACTATGGCTACACCTTC
-,TRBV6-5,TRBD1,TRBJ1-2,CASSYATTGDYGYTF,TGTGCCAGCAGTTACGCCACGACAGGGGACTATGGCTACACCTTC
-,TRBV19,-,TRBJ1-1,CASSWDSNTEAFF,TGTGCCAGTAGTTGGGACTCGAACACTGAAGCTTTCTTT
-,TRBV4-1,TRBD2,TRBJ2-1,CASSQSLAGGGRDEQFF,TGCGCCAGCAGCCAGTCTTTAGCGGGGGGCGGTCGGGATGAGCAGTTCTTC
-,TRBV24-1,-,TRBJ2-1,CATGPEDRPPHNEQFF,TGTGCCACCGGACCAGAAGACAGGCCCCCCCACAATGAGCAGTTCTTC
once,TRBV12-3/TRBV12-4,-,TRBJ1-5,CASSFDKGPQHF,TGTGCCAGCAGTTTCGACAAAGGACCCCAGCATTTT
once,TRBV7-2,-,TRBJ1-5,CASSLAAGSNQPQHF,TGTGCCAGCAGCTTAGCGGCAGGGAGCAATCAGCCCCAGCATTTT
-,TRBV27,-,TRBJ1-1,CASSLSGGTTEAFF,TGTGCCAGCAGTTTATCTGGGGGCACGACTGAAGCTTTCTTT
few,TRBV3-1/TRBV3-2,-,TRBJ1-5,CASSQGYSNQPQHF,TGTGCCAGCAGCCAAGGTTATAGCAATCAGCCCCAGCATTTT
-,TRBV10-3,TRBD2,TRBJ2-5,CAISSPGTSNIRETQYF,TGTGCCATCAGTTCCCCCGGGACTAGCAATATTCGGGAGACCCAGTACTTC
-,TRBV3-1/TRBV3-2,TRBD2,TRBJ2-5,CASSQDRLAVQETQYF,TGTGCCAGCAGCCAAGATCGGCTAGCGGTCCAAGAGACCCAGTACTTC
-,TRBV7-8,TRBD1,TRBJ1-3,CASSLGTAVTGNTIYF,TGTGCCAGCAGCTTGGGGACAGCGGTAACTGGAAACACCATATATTTT
once,TRBV4-3,TRBD2,TRBJ2-1,CASSQVRRGGNNEQFF,TGCGCCAGCAGCCAAGTGCGGCGGGGGGGAAACAATGAGCAGTTCTTC
-,TRBV9,-,TRBJ2-3,CASSVDWPGGDTQYF,TGTGCCAGCAGCGTAGATTGGCCGGGCGGGGATACGCAGTATTTT
-,TRBV5-1,-,TRBJ1-1,CASSLALGVDTEAFF,TGCGCCAGCAGCTTGGCCCTGGGAGTTGACACTGAAGCTTTCTTT
once,TRBV2,-,TRBJ1-2,CASTSPVLGYTF,TGTGCCAGCACCTCCCCGGTACTTGGCTACACCTTC
-,TRBV5-1,-,TRBJ1-2,CASRLGAPLDGYTF,TGCGCCAGCAGGCTGGGGGCTCCGTTGGACGGCTACACCTTC
-,TRBV5-5,-,TRBJ2-3,CASSLESDTQYF,TGTGCCAGCAGCTTAGAGTCAGATACGCAGTATTTT
-,TRBV30,TRBD1,TRBJ1-2,CAWSLQGAYGYTF,TGTGCCTGGAGCCTACAGGGGGCTTATGGCTACACCTTC
-,TRBV5-1,TRBD1,TRBJ1-1,CASSFYGTGNTEAFF,TGCGCCAGCAGCTTTTATGGGACAGGGAACACTGAAGCTTTCTTT
-,TRBV5-1,-,TRBJ1-2,CASSWGERDGYTF,TGCGCCAGCAGCTGGGGGGAACGGGATGGCTACACCTTC
-,TRBV2,TRBD1,TRBJ1-2,CASRGQGNYGYTF,TGTGCCAGCAGAGGACAGGGTAACTATGGCTACACCTTC
-,TRBV5-1,TRBD2,TRBJ2-5,CASRTSASSFQETQYF,TGCGCCAGCAGGACTAGCGCGTCTTCATTCCAAGAGACCCAGTACTTC
few,TRBV5-4,-,TRBJ1-1,CASSTYLNTEAFF,TGTGCCAGCAGCACGTACTTGAACACTGAAGCTTTCTTT
-,TRBV27,TRBD1,TRBJ1-6,CASRFGQGDRNSPLHF,TGTGCCAGCAGATTCGGGCAGGGGGATCGAAATTCACCCCTCCACTTT
-,TRBV19,-,TRBJ1-2,CASSITSVDYGYTF,TGTGCCAGTAGTATAACCAGTGTGGACTATGGCTACACCTTC
once,TRBV5-1,-,TRBJ2-3,CASSLAFSDTQYF,TGCGCCAGCAGCTTGGCCTTCTCAGATACGCAGTATTTT
-,TRBV19,TRBD1,TRBJ2-3,CASTDGQGHFTDTQYF,TGTGCCAGTACCGACGGACAGGGCCACTTCACAGATACGCAGTATTTT
-,TRBV28,TRBD1,TRBJ1-2,CAGRGLIGGYTF,TGTGCCGGCAGGGGGCTGATTGGAGGCTACACCTTC
-,TRBV6-1,-,TRBJ2-4,CASSEGGAKNIQYF,TGTGCCAGCAGTGAGGGGGGAGCCAAAAACATTCAGTACTTC
-,TRBV11-2,-,TRBJ1-4,CASSLEGLRGRPNEKLFF,TGTGCCAGCAGCTTAGAGGGCCTAAGGGGGAGACCTAATGAAAAACTGTTTTTT
-,TRBV25-1,TRBD1,TRBJ2-2,CATQRGRNGELFF,TGTGCCACCCAAAGGGGGCGGAACGGGGAGCTGTTTTTT
-,TRBV10-3,TRBD1,TRBJ1-2,CAISGRQGADYGYTF,TGTGCCATCAGTGGCCGACAGGGGGCTGACTATGGCTACACCTTC
-,TRBV9,TRBD1,TRBJ1-6,CASSTRGDRASPLHF,TGTGCCAGCAGCACCCGGGGGGACAGGGCTTCACCCCTCCACTTT